The source of this TCR beta chain is a study of cytomegalovirus exposure and HLA in healthy donors. PCR primers comprised 60 Vbeta and 13 Jbeta primers. Only in-frame clones appear in the TCRdb table, and some are missing; sequencing was by immunoSEQ multiplex PCR. Of about 160,000 clones in the sample, over 70% were seen once. V dropped 5 bases and J dropped 4 bases, with 12 bases sitting between them. Germline CDR1 and CDR2: SGHRS and YFSETQ. This CDR3 is 14 amino acids long. The V and J genes are TRBV5-1 and TRBJ1-4; D not certain. Sequences were obtained from PBMCs. The clonotype originates from a woman in her 30s in good health and CMV-seronegative. CDR3 sequence (DNA): TGCGCCAGCAGTCTTTCACAGATTAATGAAAAACTGTTTTTT. Encoded protein: CASSLSQINEKLFF. Supplemented by reference TRBV5-1 and TRBJ1-4, the full variable domain reads KAGVTQTPRYLIKTRGQQVTLSCSPISGHRSVSWYQQTPGQGLQFLFEYFSETQRNKGNFPGRFSGRQFSNSRSEMNVSTLELGDSALYLCASSLSQINEKLFFGSGTQLSVL.